These 13 T cell receptor beta chains came from one sample sequenced in a study of TIL therapy for anti-PD-1-resistant metastatic lung cancer listed by TCRdb under 2021. Using bias-controlled multiplex PCR with the immunoSEQ v3 hsTCRB kit, the TCR beta CDR3 regions were amplified from genomic DNA. TCRdb obtained this table from immuneACCESS and retained in-frame rearrangements with V and J assigned. These tables miss some clones; where compared with another copy, unresolved V genes account for less than half of the shortfall, and the remainder is unexplained. The sample yields fewer than 30,000 clones; under 80% were counted once. Together, the top ten hold more than 15% of the sample. What the time point label conveys for this sample: pre-treatment sample, taken before nivolumab and TIL therapy. The baseline tumor samples, taken from the same resection that was used to grow TIL, were excised metastases, most often pleural nodules or supraclavicular lymph nodes.

The specimen comprised tumor tissue, sampled at baseline. All receptors derive from a woman aged 30 to 85 with non-small cell lung cancer.

The chain recombines TRBV5-1 with TRBJ2-5; D ambiguous. V gave up 0 bases and J gave up 3 bases, with 3 bases separating them. This CDR3 comprises 12 residues. In germline, CDR1 is SGHRS, CDR2 YFSETQ. CDR3 in DNA: TGCGCCAGCAGCTTGGCCGAAGAGACCCAGTACTTC. This gives the protein CASSLAEETQYF. Full variable domain (outside the CDR3, taken from reference TRBV5-1 and TRBJ2-5): KAGVTQTPRYLIKTRGQQVTLSCSPISGHRSVSWYQQTPGQGLQFLFEYFSETQRNKGNFPGRFSGRQFSNSRSEMNVSTLELGDSALYLCASSLAEETQYFGPGTRLLVL.

The rearrangement joins TRBV19 to TRBJ1-5; D is possibly TRBD1 (5 bases). V was clipped by 3 bases and J by 5 bases, with 17 bases between them. From germline, CDR1 is LNHDA and CDR2 SQIVND (reference sequence). This CDR3 region has 16 residues. The CDR3: CASSMLFRGDDQPQHF. The CDR3, as DNA: TGTGCCAGTAGTATGCTATTTCGGGGGGATGATCAGCCCCAGCATTTT.

The J gene is TRBJ2-7, the V gene TRBV7-2, with 10 bases that match TRBD1. Trimming at V came to 6 bases and at J to 6 bases, leaving 8 bases not matched to a gene. Germline lookup yields CDR1 SGHTA and CDR2 FQGNSA. The CDR3 totals 14 residues. DNA for the CDR3: TGTGCCAGCAGTAGACAGGGGGCTAAGTCCGAGCAGTACTTC. This encodes CASSRQGAKSEQYF.

This clone turned up a few times. The J gene is TRBJ1-2, the V gene TRBV6-1; D is unresolved. Germline V gene sequence: CDR1 MNHNS, CDR2 SASEGT. V was cut by 0 bases and J by 5 bases, with 7 bases left in between. This CDR3 has 13 amino acids. The CDR3 nucleotides read TGTGCCAGCAGTGAAGCTTGGGGTTATGGCTACACCTTC. Encoded protein: CASSEAWGYGYTF.

Here the CDR3 DNA reads TGTGCCAGCAGCTTAGTACTCCAGGGCACAGATACGCAGTATTTT. Its translation: CASSLVLQGTDTQYF. This sequence joins TRBV7-9 and TRBJ2-3; D unclear. There are 15 residues in the CDR3. The germline V gene encodes CDR1 SEHNR and CDR2 FQNEAQ (reference sequence). Trimming removed 1 base at V and 1 base at J, with 9 bases between.

The V and J genes are TRBV29-1 and TRBJ2-1, with 7 bases matching TRBD1. With 7 bases clipped from V and 7 bases from J, the junction kept 7 bases outside the gene matches. In germline, CDR1 is SQVTM, CDR2 ANQGSEA. The CDR3 runs to 12 residues. The CDR3 DNA is TGCAGCGCCGGACCGGGACAGAATGAGCAGTTCTTC. The encoded protein is CSAGPGQNEQFF.

The chain links TRBV19 to TRBJ2-1, with D hard to call. The ends were cut back, 1 base at V and 6 bases at J, with 7 bases in the middle. CDR1 is LNHDA, CDR2 SQIVND, per germline (reference sequence). The CDR3 extends over 13 amino acids. The CDR3 nucleotides read TGTGCCAGTAGTATAGGCCTCGTCAATGAGCAGTTCTTC. The encoded protein is CASSIGLVNEQFF.

This chain joins TRBV25-1 and TRBJ2-7; TRBD1 aligns across 7 bases. The CDR3 runs 14 residues. Germline loops: CDR1 MGHDK, CDR2 SYGVNS. The trim removed 3 bases at V and 3 bases at J, leaving 5 bases unmatched. The CDR3, as DNA: TGTGCCAGCAGTGATACAGGGGTAATCTACGAGCAGTACTTC. Translating gives CASSDTGVIYEQYF.

This clone was detected a few times. V gene TRBV19 combines with J gene TRBJ1-5, with D possibly matching TRBD1 (6 bases). Looked up from germline, CDR1 is LNHDA and CDR2 is SQIVND (reference sequence). This CDR3 contains 14 residues. V lost 4 bases to trimming and J lost 4 bases, with 11 bases between them. CDR3 nucleotide sequence: TGTGCCAGTAGTAAGGCAGGGGTTAATCAGCCCCAGCATTTT. Protein: CASSKAGVNQPQHF.

CDR3 in DNA: TGTGCCAGCAGCCGAAGTCGCAATCAGCCCCAGCATTTT. Translating gives CASSRSRNQPQHF. The chain combines TRBV5-8 with TRBJ1-5; D is ambiguous. CDR1 and CDR2 from the germline V gene are SGHTS and YDEGEE. The CDR3 sequence is 13 residues long. The ends were cut back, 4 bases at V and 2 bases at J, with 7 bases in the middle.

This clone has a handful of counts. The chain recombines TRBV11-2 with TRBJ1-2; TRBD1 matches 9 bases. This CDR3 comprises 14 residues. Germline CDR1 reads SGHAT; CDR2 reads FQNNGV. J was trimmed by 6 bases and V by 4 bases; bases with no gene match: 6. As DNA, the CDR3 is TGTGCCAGCAGCTCCCGGACAGGGGTCAATGGCTACACCTTC. Its translation: CASSSRTGVNGYTF.

The gene calls are TRBV5-4 and TRBJ1-3; D not resolved. V dropped 4 bases and J dropped 0 bases, with 11 bases sitting between them. Germline CDR1 and CDR2: SGHNT and YYREEE (reference sequence). The CDR3 has 15 residues. The CDR3 nucleotides read TGTGCCAGCAGCGGGAAAAACCCCTCTGGAAACACCATATATTTT. As protein: CASSGKNPSGNTIYF.

CDR3 coding DNA: TGTGCCAGCAGCGTTAGCGGGAGTCGCCAAGAGACCCAGTACTTC. Residues: CASSVSGSRQETQYF. This rearrangement joins TRBV5-4 to TRBJ2-5; 9 bases are a match to TRBD2. The CDR3 has 15 residues. Germline CDR1 SGHNT, CDR2 YYREEE (reference sequence). Trimming cost V 4 bases and J 1 base; bases outside gene matches: 5.